This T cell receptor (beta chain) was recorded in a study of T cell responses to AZD1222 COVID-19 vaccine. Data came from immunoSEQ multiplex PCR; TCRdb stores just in-frame clones and leaves some out. This table has 100,000 to 130,000 clones, around 93% appearing once. V dropped 6 bases and J dropped 2 bases, with 13 bases sitting between them. Germline values: CDR1 MDHEN, CDR2 SYDVKM. CDR3 length equals 15 residues. Timing groups of about 4 and about 12 weeks for second doses were pooled. Study-level results: Spike-wide vaccine-associated CD4 TCRs dominated at 160-218 and 743-854. Among the donors, most were white British and more were female, and clonal diversity was possibly underestimated. Baseline seropositivity occurred in only a handful of AZD1222 recipients.

On this clone itself: No antigen is known for it.

The gene calls are TRBV28 and TRBJ2-2; a possible D gene is TRBD2 (5 bases). Sequencing used peripheral blood, obtained 28 days after the second AZD1222 dose. This sequence originates from an adult who received the AZD1222 COVID-19 vaccine. CDR3 residues: CASSHPEGNTGELFF. CDR3 DNA: TGTGCCAGCAGCCACCCTGAGGGAAACACCGGGGAGCTGTTTTTT. The whole variable domain, remainder taken from reference TRBV28 and TRBJ2-2, is DVKVTQSSRYLVKRTGEKVFLECVQDMDHENMFWYRQDPGLGLRLIYFSYDVKMKEKGDIPEGYSVSREKKERFSLILESASTNQTSMYLCASSHPEGNTGELFFGEGSRLTVL.